Listed here are 3 T cell receptor beta chains from one sample, sequenced in a study of T cells in Graves' hyperthyroidism and ophthalmopathy (dated 2019 in TCRdb). Receptors were amplified or captured by multiplex PCR. The data were produced on an Illumina HiSeq 2000. The TCR beta CDR3 regions were amplified from RNA transcripts. A first-round RT-PCR of the TCR CDR3 used the HTBI primer set with the Qiagen OneStep RT-PCR kit. TCRdb took the public reads, trimmed them with fastp at Q25, ran MiXCR for clone calling and kept in-frame beta chains. Identical CDR3 protein sequences are pooled into one entry, listed with their most common genes and DNA. The sample profile shows about 590,000 distinct CDR3 sequences; over 12% of them were found once. The ten biggest clones cover roughly 6.9% of the sample. Sequencing input: blood. The receptors shown here come from a woman in her late teens or twenties with Graves' ophthalmopathy.

This clonotype has a count of ten or more. The chain links TRBV5-8 to TRBJ2-7; no clear D gene. This CDR3 comprises 14 residues. V was trimmed by 0 bases and J by 4 bases, leaving 11 bases between them. Per the germline V gene, CDR1 is SGHTS and CDR2 is YDEGEE. CDR3 nucleotides: TGTGCCAGCAGCTTGGACTTTCTACCGTACGAGCAGTACTTC. As protein: CASSLDFLPYEQYF.

This clonotype was observed at least ten times. The genes are TRBV18 and TRBJ2-2; either TRBD1 or TRBD2 may supply D (5 bases each). The CDR3 loop spans 16 amino acids. The germline CDR1 and CDR2 sequences are KGHSH and LQKENI. V was clipped by 5 bases and J by 7 bases, with 20 bases between them. CDR3 bases: TGTGCCAGCTCATCTTTCAGGGACCGTACAGGCGGGGAGCTGTTTTTT. This translates into CASSSFRDRTGGELFF.

The V and J genes are TRBV6-1 and TRBJ1-6; 10 nucleotides line up with TRBD1. Looked up from germline, CDR1 is MNHNS and CDR2 is SASEGT. CDR3 length: 13 residues. V gave up 6 bases and J gave up 10 bases; unmatched junction bases: 3. The CDR3 DNA sequence: TGTGCCAGCAGGACAGGGGGCCGATCACCCCTCCACTTT. It specifies CASRTGGRSPLHF.